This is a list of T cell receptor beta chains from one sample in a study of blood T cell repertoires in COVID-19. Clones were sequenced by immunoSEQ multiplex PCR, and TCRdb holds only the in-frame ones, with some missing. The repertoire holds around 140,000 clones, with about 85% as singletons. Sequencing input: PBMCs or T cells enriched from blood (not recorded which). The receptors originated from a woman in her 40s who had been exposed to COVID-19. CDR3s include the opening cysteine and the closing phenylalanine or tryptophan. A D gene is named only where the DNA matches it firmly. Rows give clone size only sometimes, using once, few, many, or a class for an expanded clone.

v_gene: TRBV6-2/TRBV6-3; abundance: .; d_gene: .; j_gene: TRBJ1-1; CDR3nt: TGTGCCAGCAGCCTGATTCCGCGGCCGCGTGAAGCTTTCTTT; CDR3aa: CASSLIPRPREAFF
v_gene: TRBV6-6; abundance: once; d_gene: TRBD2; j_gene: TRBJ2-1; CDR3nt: TGTGCCAGCAGTCAAAGCTCCGGGGCGGGAGGGGAGAGGGAGCAGTTCTTC; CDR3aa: CASSQSSGAGGEREQFF
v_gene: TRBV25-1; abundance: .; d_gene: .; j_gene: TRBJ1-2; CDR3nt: TGTGCCAGCAGTGAAGGAGGGGTCTATGGCTACACCTTC; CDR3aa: CASSEGGVYGYTF
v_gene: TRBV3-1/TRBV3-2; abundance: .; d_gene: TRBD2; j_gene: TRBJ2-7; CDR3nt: TGTGCCAGCAGCCAAGCGGTAGCGGGAGAGCAGTACTTC; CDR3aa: CASSQAVAGEQYF
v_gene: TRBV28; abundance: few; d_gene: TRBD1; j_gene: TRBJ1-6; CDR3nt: TGTGCCAGCAGTTCCACGGACAGGGGAGGCTCACCCCTCCACTTT; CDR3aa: CASSSTDRGGSPLHF
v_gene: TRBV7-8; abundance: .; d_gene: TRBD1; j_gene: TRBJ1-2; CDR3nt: TGTGCCAGCAGCCCAATAGCTCGACAGGGAACCAAAAACTATGGCTACACCTTC; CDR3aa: CASSPIARQGTKNYGYTF
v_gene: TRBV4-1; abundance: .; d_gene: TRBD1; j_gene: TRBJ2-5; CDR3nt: TGCGCCAGCAGCCACCCCGGGACAGGGGAAGAGACCCAGTACTTC; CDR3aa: CASSHPGTGEETQYF
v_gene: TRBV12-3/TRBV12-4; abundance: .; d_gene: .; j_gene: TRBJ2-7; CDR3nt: TGTGCCAGCAGTTTAGCCAGGGGGGACGAGCAGTACTTC; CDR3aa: CASSLARGDEQYF
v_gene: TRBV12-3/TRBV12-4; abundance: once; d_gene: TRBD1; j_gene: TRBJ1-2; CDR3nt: TGTGCCAGCAGTCCAGGACAGGGTCGAGGCTACACCTTC; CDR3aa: CASSPGQGRGYTF
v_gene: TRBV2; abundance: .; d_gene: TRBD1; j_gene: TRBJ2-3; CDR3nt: TGTGCCAGCAGGGTGGGACAGCTCACAGATACGCAGTATTTT; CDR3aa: CASRVGQLTDTQYF
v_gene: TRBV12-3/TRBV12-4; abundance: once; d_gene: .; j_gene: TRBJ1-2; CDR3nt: TGTGCCAGCAAGCCTAGGGAGGACTATGGCTACACCTTC; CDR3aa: CASKPREDYGYTF
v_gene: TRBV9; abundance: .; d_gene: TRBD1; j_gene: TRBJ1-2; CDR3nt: TGTGCCAGCAGCGGGCAGGGGGGAGCTAACTATGGCTACACCTTC; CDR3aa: CASSGQGGANYGYTF
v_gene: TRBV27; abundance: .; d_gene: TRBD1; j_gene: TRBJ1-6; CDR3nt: TGTGCCAGCAGTCTACGACAGGGCAGGGATTCACCCCTCCACTTT; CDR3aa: CASSLRQGRDSPLHF
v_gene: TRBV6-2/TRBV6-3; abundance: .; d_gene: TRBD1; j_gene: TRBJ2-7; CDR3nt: TGTGCCAGCAGTTATTACAGGGGGCTAGCGGACCTCTCCTACGAGCAGTACTTC; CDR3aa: CASSYYRGLADLSYEQYF
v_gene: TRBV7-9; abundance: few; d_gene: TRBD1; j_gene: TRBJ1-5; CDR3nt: TGTGCCAGCAGCCTTGGCAGGGGGCTCGGGAATCAGCCCCAGCATTTT; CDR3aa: CASSLGRGLGNQPQHF
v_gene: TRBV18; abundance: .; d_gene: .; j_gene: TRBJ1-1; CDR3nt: TGTGCCAGCTCACCAAGCCAGGACACTGAAGCTTTCTTT; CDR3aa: CASSPSQDTEAFF
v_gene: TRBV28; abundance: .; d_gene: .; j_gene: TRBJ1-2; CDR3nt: TGTGCCAGCAGTTTGGGGGAGGGTTTACCGGCATATGGCTACACCTTC; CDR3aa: CASSLGEGLPAYGYTF
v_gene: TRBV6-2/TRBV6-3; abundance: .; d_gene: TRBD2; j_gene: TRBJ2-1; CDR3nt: TGTGCCAGCAGTTACTCCCTGACTAGCGGGATTGTCGCGCAGTTCTTC; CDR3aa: CASSYSLTSGIVAQFF
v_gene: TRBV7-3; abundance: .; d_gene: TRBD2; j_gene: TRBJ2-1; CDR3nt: TGTGCCAGCAGCTTAAGTCCCCCGGCGGGGGGTCACTACAATGAGCAGTTCTTC; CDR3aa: CASSLSPPAGGHYNEQFF
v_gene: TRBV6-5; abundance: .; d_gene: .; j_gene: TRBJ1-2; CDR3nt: TGTGCCAGCACCACAGGTCCCAACTATGGCTACACCTTC; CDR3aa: CASTTGPNYGYTF
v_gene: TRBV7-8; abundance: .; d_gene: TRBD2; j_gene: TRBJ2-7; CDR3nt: TGTGCCAGCAGCTTATCGTGGGGGGAGGGGCGGGTAAACGAGCAGTACTTC; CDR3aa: CASSLSWGEGRVNEQYF
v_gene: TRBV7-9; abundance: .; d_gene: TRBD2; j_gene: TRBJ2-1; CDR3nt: TGTGCCAGCAGCCCAAGGACTAGCTCTACTTACAATGAGCAGTTCTTC; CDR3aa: CASSPRTSSTYNEQFF
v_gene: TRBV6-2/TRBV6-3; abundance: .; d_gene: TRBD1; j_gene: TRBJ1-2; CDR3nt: TGTGCCAGCAGTTTCACAACCTCGACAGGGAACCTCTATGGCTACACCTTC; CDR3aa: CASSFTTSTGNLYGYTF
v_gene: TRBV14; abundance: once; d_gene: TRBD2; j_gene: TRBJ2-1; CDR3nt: TGTGCCAGCAGCCCGAGAGCGGGAGGGCCTTTCAATGAGCAGTTCTTC; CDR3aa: CASSPRAGGPFNEQFF
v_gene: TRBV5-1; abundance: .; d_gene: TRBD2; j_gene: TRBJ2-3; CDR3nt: TGCGCCAGCAGCCGGGGCCCGGGGACTAGCGGGAGCACAGATACGCAGTATTTT; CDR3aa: CASSRGPGTSGSTDTQYF
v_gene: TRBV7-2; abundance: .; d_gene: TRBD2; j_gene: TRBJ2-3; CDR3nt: TGTGCCAGCAGCTTAGAAGGCGGGAGGGGTGGTAACACAGATACGCAGTATTTT; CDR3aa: CASSLEGGRGGNTDTQYF
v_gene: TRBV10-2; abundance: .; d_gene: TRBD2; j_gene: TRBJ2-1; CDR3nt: TGCGCCAGCAGGGACCCGGGACTAGCGGAGCTATACAATGAGCAGTTCTTC; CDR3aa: CASRDPGLAELYNEQFF
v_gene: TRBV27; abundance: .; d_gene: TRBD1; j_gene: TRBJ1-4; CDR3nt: TGTGCCAGCAGCCAGGGGGGTCTTATAGAAAAACTGTTTTTT; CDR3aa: CASSQGGLIEKLFF
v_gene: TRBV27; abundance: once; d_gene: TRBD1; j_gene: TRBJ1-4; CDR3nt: TGTGCCAGCAGTCTTGGACAGGAAGCTAATGAAAAACTGTTTTTT; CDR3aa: CASSLGQEANEKLFF
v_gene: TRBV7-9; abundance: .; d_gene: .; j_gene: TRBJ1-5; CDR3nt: TGTGCCAGCAGCTTAGCGGGGGGTAGCAATCAGCCCCAGCATTTT; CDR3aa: CASSLAGGSNQPQHF
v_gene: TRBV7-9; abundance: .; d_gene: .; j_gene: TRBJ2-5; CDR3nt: TGTGCCAGCAGCTCGAACGGACCTCGGGGGTACTTC; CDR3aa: CASSSNGPRGYF
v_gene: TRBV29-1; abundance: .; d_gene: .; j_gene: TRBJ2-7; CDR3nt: TGCAGCGTTGCCCTCTCAGGGGAAAACGAGCAGTACTTC; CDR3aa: CSVALSGENEQYF
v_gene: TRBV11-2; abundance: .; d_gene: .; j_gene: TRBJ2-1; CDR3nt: TGTGCCAGCAGCTTCGGACTACAAACGAATGAGCAGTTCTTC; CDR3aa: CASSFGLQTNEQFF
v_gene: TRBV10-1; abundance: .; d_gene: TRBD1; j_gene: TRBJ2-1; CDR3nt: TGCGCCAGCAGTGAATCGGGACAGTCCTCTAATGAGCAGTTCTTC; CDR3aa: CASSESGQSSNEQFF
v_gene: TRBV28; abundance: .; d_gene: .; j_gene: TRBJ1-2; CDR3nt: TGTGCCAGCAGTTTATACAGACATGGCTACACCTTC; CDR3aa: CASSLYRHGYTF
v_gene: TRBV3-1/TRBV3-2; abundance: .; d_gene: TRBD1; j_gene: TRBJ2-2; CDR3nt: TGTGCCAGCAGCCGACAGGGAAAAATGGCCGGGGAGCTGTTTTTT; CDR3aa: CASSRQGKMAGELFF
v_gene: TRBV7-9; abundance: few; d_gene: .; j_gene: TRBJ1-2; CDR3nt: TGTGCCAGCAGCCCCGGGAGGGATGGCTACACCTTC; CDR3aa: CASSPGRDGYTF
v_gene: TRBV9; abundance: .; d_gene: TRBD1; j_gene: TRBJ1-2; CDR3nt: TGTGCCAGCAGCTCTCAAATTGGGACAGGGAACTATGGCTACACCTTC; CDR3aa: CASSSQIGTGNYGYTF
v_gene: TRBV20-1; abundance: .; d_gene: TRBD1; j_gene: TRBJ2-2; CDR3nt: TGCAGTGCTAGTGTGGTCGAAAGGGGGCACACCGGGGAGCTGTTTTTT; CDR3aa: CSASVVERGHTGELFF
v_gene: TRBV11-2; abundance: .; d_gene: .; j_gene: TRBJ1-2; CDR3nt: TGTGCCAGCACTTTAGATCAGGGGCTGAACTATGGCTACACCTTC; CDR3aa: CASTLDQGLNYGYTF
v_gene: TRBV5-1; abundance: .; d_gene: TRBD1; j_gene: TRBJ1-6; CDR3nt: TGCGCCAGCAGCAAAAGGACAGGGCGCGATTCACCCCTCCACTTT; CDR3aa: CASSKRTGRDSPLHF
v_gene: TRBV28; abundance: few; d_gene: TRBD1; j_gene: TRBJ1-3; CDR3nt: TGTGCCAGCAGTGGGGGACAGGGGGCGGGAGGAAACACCATATATTTT; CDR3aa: CASSGGQGAGGNTIYF
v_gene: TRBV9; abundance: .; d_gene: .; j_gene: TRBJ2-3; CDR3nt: TGTGCCAGCAGCGTAGATTTATTCCGCACAGATACGCAGTATTTT; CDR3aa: CASSVDLFRTDTQYF
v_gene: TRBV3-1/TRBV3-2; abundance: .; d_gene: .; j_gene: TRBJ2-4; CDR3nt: TGTGCCAGCAGCCGTGGGACTTCCTCAGCAGGAAACATTCAGTACTTC; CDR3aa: CASSRGTSSAGNIQYF
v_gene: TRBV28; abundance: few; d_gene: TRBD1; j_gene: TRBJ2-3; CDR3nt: TGTGCCAGCAGTGCGGGACAGGGGGGGGCAGATACGCAGTATTTT; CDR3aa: CASSAGQGGADTQYF
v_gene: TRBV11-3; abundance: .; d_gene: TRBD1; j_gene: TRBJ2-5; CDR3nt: TGTGCCAGCAGCTCCCCAGGGGGTCAAGAGACCCAGTACTTC; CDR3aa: CASSSPGGQETQYF
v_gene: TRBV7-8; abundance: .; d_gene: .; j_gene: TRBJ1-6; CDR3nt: TGTGCCAGCAGCTTGGGTATCGGGACACGGGGAAGCTCCTATAATTCACCCCTCCACTTT; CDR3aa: CASSLGIGTRGSSYNSPLHF